These 2 T cell receptor beta chains share one sample of origin, sequenced in a study of blood T cells in healthy people across ages. Combining a sample-barcoded 5' primer with a J-beta primer mix, a second PCR ran for about 6 to 11 cycles. TCRdb processed the 5' RACE reads anew with MiXCR; each CDR3 protein has one entry. The table shows roughly 720,000 distinct CDR3 sequences, with about 48% occurring only once. The sequenced sample consisted of blood. These TCRs come from a man at least 80 years old in good health.

This chain connects TRBV7-9 to TRBJ1-4, with TRBD1 matching 9 bases. There are 15 residues in the CDR3. In germline, CDR1 is SEHNR, CDR2 FQNEAQ (reference sequence). The V and J ends lost 5 bases and 8 bases, in that order; junction bases with no gene match: 9. CDR3: CASSPQTTGGEKLFF. The CDR3, as DNA: TGTGCCAGCAGCCCCCAAACGACAGGGGGAGAAAAACTGTTTTTT. The variable domain in full, completed from reference TRBV7-9 and TRBJ1-4, reads DTGVSQNPRHKITKRGQNVTFRCDPISEHNRLYWYRQTLGQGPEFLTYFQNEAQLEKSRLLSDRFSAERPKGSFSTLEIQRTEQGDSAMYLCASSPQTTGGEKLFFGSGTQLSVL.

Only a few counts were recorded for this clonotype. The chain has TRBV5-1 and TRBJ2-2; 8 bases agree with TRBD1. Germline CDR1 SGHRS, CDR2 YFSETQ. V shed 4 bases and J 6 bases; nucleotides not matched to a gene: 14. The CDR3 has 17 amino acids. The CDR3: CASSRSRQGLLPGELFF. The CDR3 DNA reads as TGCGCCAGCAGCCGATCGCGACAGGGGCTACTACCCGGGGAGCTGTTTTTT.